This record concerns one T cell receptor beta chain sequence. Germline loops: CDR1 SGHTA, CDR2 FQGNSA. Trimming removed 2 bases at V and 1 base at J, with 20 bases between. This CDR3 comprises 19 residues. The data originate from a study of T cell changes during pregnancy in multiple sclerosis. The data were produced by immunoSEQ multiplex PCR, yet TCRdb's version contains in-frame clones alone and is incomplete. In the table there are fewer than 12,000 clones, approximately 90% of which are singletons. V and J are TRBV7-2 and TRBJ1-4; a possible D gene is TRBD1 (6 bases). The sequenced sample was CD8+ T cells from peripheral blood mononuclear cells, obtained in the first trimester of pregnancy. This clonotype was sampled from a female donor in good health, enrolled as a control in a pregnancy study. CDR3 residues: CASSLYTGIEALTNEKLFF. Here the CDR3 DNA reads TGTGCCAGCAGCTTATACACAGGGATCGAGGCATTAACTAATGAAAAACTGTTTTTT.